This entry describes one T cell receptor (beta chain). These data are taken from a study of cytomegalovirus exposure and HLA in healthy donors. Primers for the PCR totalled 60 Vbeta and 13 Jbeta. Some clones are missing from TCRdb's copy, which holds only in-frame ones; the method was immunoSEQ multiplex PCR. The table has about 120,000 clones, about 81% seen once. The CDR3 is made up of 12 amino acids. V was trimmed by 6 bases and J by 6 bases, leaving 12 bases between them. Germline V CDR1 and CDR2: SGHTA, FQGNSA. The receptor was isolated from a man aged 35 to 55 in good health and CMV-seronegative. Source material: PBMCs. This sequence joins TRBV7-2 and TRBJ2-7, with D possibly TRBD1 on 5 matching bases. The CDR3: CASSLGRGEQYF. The CDR3 DNA reads as TGTGCCAGCAGTCTGGGAAGGGGCGAGCAGTACTTC.